These 4 T cell receptor beta chains came from one sample sequenced in a study of liver allograft versus peripheral blood T cells (dated by TCRdb to 2020 to 2021). As for the study more broadly: The study compared T cell receptor repertoires found within transplanted livers against repertoires in the peripheral blood of liver transplant recipients.

The sequencer was an Illumina MiSeq. TCRdb passed the public sequencing reads through fastp at Q25 and MiXCR, retaining productive beta sequences. Here each entry gathers all rows of one CDR3 protein and keeps the most common genes and DNA. For this sample the table gives just over 350 distinct CDR3 sequences, of which about 16% were detected only once. The ten biggest clones cover around 23% of the sample. These receptor sequences come from a human patient who had a liver transplant. Donor T cells from the graft may be present among the T cells after a transplant.

By proportion, this clonotype is large (0.1 to 1%). V usage is TRBV30 and J usage is TRBJ1-6; possibly TRBD1 for D (5 bases). This CDR3 is built from 14 residues. Germline CDR1 GTSNPN, CDR2 SVGIG (reference sequence). The V end was cut by 2 bases, the J end by 5 bases, with 10 bases between. CDR3 sequence: CAWSPYRNNSPLHF. CDR3 nucleotide sequence: TGTGCCTGGAGTCCGTACAGGAATAATTCACCCCTCCACTTT.

This clonotype is medium-sized (0.01 to 0.1%) by share. The chain has TRBV20-1 and TRBJ2-3; 15 bases align to TRBD2. The CDR3 has 16 amino acids. Trimming cost V 6 bases and J 3 bases; bases outside gene matches: 7. Germline lookup yields CDR1 DFQATT and CDR2 SNEGSKA (reference sequence). CDR3 DNA: TGCAGTGCCCCCGGACTAGCGGGAGGGCCTACAGATACGCAGTATTTT. It codes for CSAPGLAGGPTDTQYF.

Within the sample, this clonotype is large. V and J are TRBV29-1 and TRBJ2-7, with 9 positions matching TRBD1. CDR1 and CDR2 from the germline V gene are SQVTM and ANQGSEA. CDR3 length: 14 residues. The J segment lost 5 bases and the V segment lost 4 bases, leaving 9 bases of the junction unmatched. CDR3 residues: CSVALGGQGDEQYF. The CDR3 DNA follows: TGCAGCGTTGCCCTGGGGGGACAGGGCGACGAGCAGTACTTC.

By share, this clonotype counts as large. The rearrangement joins TRBV20-1 to TRBJ1-5, with D tentatively TRBD1 (5 bases). Trimming stripped 1 base from V and 0 bases from J, with 7 bases between. Germline values: CDR1 DFQATT, CDR2 SNEGSKA (reference sequence). This CDR3 has 14 amino acids. CDR3 loop: CSARGGGSNQPQHF. The CDR3 coding sequence is TGCAGTGCTAGAGGGGGCGGTAGCAATCAGCCCCAGCATTTT.